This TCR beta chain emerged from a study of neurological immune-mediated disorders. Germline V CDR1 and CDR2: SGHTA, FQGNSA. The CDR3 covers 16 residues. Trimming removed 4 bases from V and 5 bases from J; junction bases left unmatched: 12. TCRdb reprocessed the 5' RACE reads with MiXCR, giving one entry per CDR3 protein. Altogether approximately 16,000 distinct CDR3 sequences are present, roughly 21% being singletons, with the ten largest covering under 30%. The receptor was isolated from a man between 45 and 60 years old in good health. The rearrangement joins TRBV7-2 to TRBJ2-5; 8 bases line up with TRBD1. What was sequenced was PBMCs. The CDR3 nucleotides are TGTGCCAGCAGCTCCCAAGGGCAGGGGGCAGGGGAGACCCAGTACTTC. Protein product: CASSSQGQGAGETQYF.